This T cell receptor (beta chain) was retrieved from a study of cytomegalovirus exposure and HLA in healthy donors (dated by TCRdb to 2016 to 2017). Study-level background: According to an earlier analysis of around 600 of the donors, about 180 million T cells yielded 120 million or so unique TCR beta sequences and around 280 Gb of sequence data. Of the roughly 400 genotyped donors, 70% to 90% were placed in the genetic ancestry cluster associated with self-reported Caucasian donors. An earlier analysis of 587 of the donors applied high-throughput TCR beta sequencing to assess whether each TCR beta V gene segment acted as functional or pseudogenic. The study profiled the T cell repertoires of 666 subjects by immunosequencing and related them to cytomegalovirus serostatus. To predict cytomegalovirus infection status, the study brought together high-throughput TCR immunosequencing, statistical association of individual TCRs with disease status, and machine learning. Roughly 290 gigabases of sequencing data and 75 million to 85 million unique TCR sequences made up an early release that covered nearly 650 HLA-typed donors. In a later analysis, previously published TCR beta repertoires from about 640 donors were re-analyzed and high-resolution HLA genotyping was added so that TCR occurrence patterns could be studied. Rather than using new phenotypic data, the later analysis identified candidate immune exposures from TCR beta sequences and from how often those sequences occurred across donors. Typing coverage varied by locus: roughly 620-640 donors for A, B, C, DRB1 and DQB1; approximately 500 for DQA1; more than 600 for DPA1; roughly 450 for DPB1. In addition to the first cohort of about 650 subjects, a separate validation cohort of 120 different subjects was used. Because of strong linkage in the cohort, roughly five DR-DQ haplotypes were treated as single units for association and clustering. Across about 370 genotyped donors of the cohort, an average of roughly 200,000 unique TCR beta nucleotide sequences per donor were sequenced, and approximately 17% of those sequences were non-productive. Every repertoire in the discovery cohort had been generated on one and the same sequencing platform. Both class I and class II loci were covered by HLA typing, at four-digit resolution. The aim of the study was to test whether cataloging public T cell receptors could identify signatures of past pathogen exposure. Donor age, sex, ethnicity and CMV serostatus were compiled together with the repertoire data. A later genetic analysis took genome-wide SNP genotypes for about 55% of the roughly 700 donors and used that subset as a discovery cohort. General study outcomes and caveats: Compared with the 666-donor mean, donors in an Asian-associated ancestry cluster had fewer N-insertions in productive TCRs, according to a later genetic analysis. Immune exposure information for the cohort was limited to CMV serostatus. In a later genetic analysis, a missense DCLRE1C variant was associated with V-gene and J-gene trimming of TCR beta chains, and the association was replicated in an independent cohort. In a later analysis, several top co-occurrence clusters were reported to appear linked to parvovirus B19, influenza, CMV and Epstein-Barr virus. A further reported finding was that TCR beta sequences accurately predicted the HLA-A and HLA-B alleles for most subjects in the first cohort. In a later analysis, most CMV-associated TCR beta chains were found to appear HLA-restricted, with HLA associations seemingly driven largely by CMV exposure. Three of the identified cytomegalovirus-associated TCR beta chains were confirmed in vitro to be specific for cytomegalovirus antigens. Sequencing depth was assumed to be roughly uniform across donors in the presence/absence analyses, though that assumption may not hold. Assigning TCR associations to individual alleles was difficult when HLA alleles, especially DR and DQ, strongly co-occurred. Most TCR sequences were observed very rarely across donors, whereas some public TCRs were present in many individuals. Because some donors lacked HLA typing at each locus, the association tests relied only on the typed subset. Cytomegalovirus status was reported to be diagnosed by the classifier with high specificity and sensitivity in both the original and validation cohorts. In an earlier analysis of some 540 of the donors, most TCR beta V segments appeared in productive rearrangements about 87% or about 30% of the time, broadly matching IMGT annotations. Over 15 rarely observed V segments, including chromosome 9 orphons, were excluded from the earlier analysis of some 590 of the donors because counts were too low. The authors suggested that the approach could potentially be extended to other disease states and immunological phenotypes. This cohort had only TCR beta chains sequenced, and the lack of alpha or paired-chain data limited which features could be detected. In the study, roughly 160 TCR beta chains were listed as associated with cytomegalovirus. In a later analysis, HLA-associated TCR beta chains showed more clonal expansion and lower generation probabilities than non-associated chains that were equally common. Correlated functional status among segregating V segments might reflect linkage disequilibrium, but an unknown experimental factor could not be ruled out. The 87-base-pair reads could not distinguish some IMGT-functional V segments, including TRBV6-2 and TRBV6-3, so those segments were excluded. A later analysis associated 16,951 TCR beta sequences with specific HLA alleles at a false discovery rate of 0.05. A cluster of highly shared sequence variants was judged likely to represent a technical artifact of the sequencing pipeline. According to a later analysis, TCR association rates differed among HLA loci, with DRB1 alleles showing the most associated TCRs and HLA-C alleles showing the fewest.

Libraries were constructed by the immunoSEQ multiplex PCR assay. A mixture of 60 forward primers for TCR Vbeta segments and 13 reverse primers for TCR Jbeta segments was used in the multiplex PCR. The CDR3 region of rearranged TCR beta genes was amplified from genomic DNA by a multiplex PCR assay. On the Illumina HiSeq System, the amplified TCR beta libraries were sequenced as 87-base-pair reads. Processing in the source paper ran as follows. A later analysis tallied roughly 76 million unique TCR beta chains across the 610 or so repertoires, and about 10 million of those chains were shared by two or more donors. A nearest-neighbor algorithm error-corrected the raw reads and collapsed the reads into unique sequences, merging closely related sequences to remove PCR and sequencing errors. CDR3 sequences were aligned to IMGT reference sequences to assign V, D and J gene segments. For a sequence to be retained, a match of at least six nucleotides was required to both a V gene segment and a J gene segment. A rearrangement was called productive if the CDR3 had no stop codons and remained in frame with V and J, and every other rearrangement was called non-productive. Following IMGT convention, CDR3 was defined as the stretch from the second conserved V-encoded cysteine to the conserved J-encoded phenylalanine. The earlier analysis of 587 of the donors excluded sequences that lacked an unambiguous match to a single V gene segment. An earlier analysis of 587 of the donors called V segments functional above 56.7% productive rearrangements and segregating when the between-donor standard deviation exceeded 5%. A statistical classification framework was built to diagnose cytomegalovirus status from the catalog of TCR beta chain sequences. In a later analysis, V and J genes were assigned by comparing TCR nucleotide sequences against IMGT/GENE-DB human TR gene sequences. A later analysis assigned CDR3 sequences and most-parsimonious VDJ recombination scenarios with the TCRdist pipeline. In a later analysis, each TCR beta chain was defined by its CDR3 amino acid sequence together with its V-gene family, and reads without a unique V-gene family were excluded. A later analysis removed several hundred highly shared, low-generation-probability nucleotide sequences to deal with suspected cross-contamination and a sequencing artifact. A later analysis calculated a clonal expansion index for each public chain from normalized within-repertoire ranks of inferred template counts. A later analysis computed generation probabilities with a VDJ recombination model fitted to out-of-frame rearrangements, and checked the results against IGoR. Hypergeometric tests were used in a later analysis to score TCR-TCR, TCR-HLA and TCR-CMV co-occurrence, with a repertoire-size bias correction applied to the TCR pairs. False discovery rates were estimated in a later analysis by permuting HLA or CMV assignments 20 times. In a later analysis, co-occurring TCRs were grouped using DBSCAN, and TCRdist sequence similarity was added for clustering within HLA-allele-positive subsets. For co-occurrence clustering, repertoires with fewer than 30,000 or more than 120,000 public chains were excluded, along with several repertoires with anomalous nucleotide sharing. TCRdb retrieved this table from immuneACCESS and kept in-frame rearrangements only. Not all clones are present; in checked studies, unresolved V genes account for under half, and no reason is known for the remainder. The V and J calls and clone size are taken from that table; D and trimming were inferred from the DNA. Here the sample has about 240,000 clones; about 80% occur a single time. The ten largest clones capture roughly 7.4% of the sample.

The germline V gene provides CDR1 SGHTA and CDR2 FQGNSA. Its CDR3 holds 15 amino acids, cysteine through phenylalanine. Only the CDR3 DNA is retained, 45 bases long and in frame from the first base. Trimming at the junction amounts to 0 bases on V and 7 bases on J, and the germline ends lie 13 bases apart. The cohort was made up of under 800 healthy bone marrow donors. Cohort members were all nominally healthy when sampled, although unrecorded immune exposures were likely present. The donor tested CMV seropositive and was one of the 289 seropositive cohort members. A peripheral blood sample was provided by each donor, and peripheral blood mononuclear cells were used for TCR beta sequencing. The Qiagen DNeasy Blood Extraction Kit was used to extract genomic DNA from the blood cell samples. As to this clone: Its cognate antigen has yet to be identified. Per-base qualities were not stored, and no clone one base away is much larger.

Sequencing was done on a sample of PBMCs. The sequence links TRBV7-2 to TRBJ1-5; TRBD1 is possibly the D segment (5 matching bases). This receptor was taken from a woman aged 55-70 years in good health and CMV-seropositive. The nucleotides are TGTGCCAGCAGCTTAGCGCTGGGGGAGGGACAGCCCCAGCATTTT. Translated, this gives CASSLALGEGQPQHF.